This TCR beta chain was observed in a study of cytomegalovirus exposure and HLA in healthy donors. This clone was counted a few times. The germline CDR1 and CDR2 sequences are SEHNR and FQNEAQ (reference sequence). This CDR3 is built from 16 residues. Trimming pared 5 bases from V and 0 bases from J, leaving 16 bases between. Assay: immunoSEQ multiplex PCR; the TCRdb copy retains only in-frame clones and omits some. This repertoire shows roughly 130,000 clones, approximately 87% found once; its top ten account for about 2.7%. The sample comprised PBMCs. The chain couples TRBV7-9 to TRBJ1-1; a possible D gene is TRBD1 (5 bases). The TCR sequence derives from a man aged 18-30 years in good health and CMV-seronegative. The CDR3 DNA reads as TGTGCCAGCAGCAGCCCCTCCCGGGGGATGAACACTGAAGCTTTCTTT. It encodes CASSSPSRGMNTEAFF. The complete variable domain, with remaining parts taken from reference TRBV7-9 and TRBJ1-1, reads DTGVSQNPRHKITKRGQNVTFRCDPISEHNRLYWYRQTLGQGPEFLTYFQNEAQLEKSRLLSDRFSAERPKGSFSTLEIQRTEQGDSAMYLCASSSPSRGMNTEAFFGQGTRLTVV.